The rows below give T cell receptor beta chains drawn from one sample of a study of CD8 T cells in Susac syndrome. TCRdb redid the calling of the immunoSEQ multiplex PCR reads with MiXCR, one entry per CDR3 protein. The table shows around 200,000 distinct CDR3 sequences, with 85% to 95% occurring only once. Source material: CD4+ T cells from PBMCs. The receptors derive from a human donor in good health. Each CDR3 is given without its conserved first and last residue. Part of the rows lack a size; the others show once, few, many or a class for expanded clones.

j_gene,abundance,v_gene,CDR3aa
TRBJ2-7,-,TRBV20-1,SARVPAGSSYEQY
TRBJ1-1,-,TRBV7-9,ASSSRWGTANTEAF
TRBJ1-6,-,TRBV3-1,ASSQERQAWSPLH
TRBJ2-1,-,TRBV6-5,ASNPGLADNEQF
TRBJ2-5,-,TRBV9,ASSETGLPETQY
TRBJ2-1,-,TRBV7-3,ASSFSSGGSNEQF
TRBJ2-1,-,TRBV29-1,SGETGVGAQF
TRBJ1-5,-,TRBV20-1,SASEPGLHMGGDQPQH
TRBJ1-4,-,TRBV3-1,ASSQPVETNEKLF
TRBJ1-5,-,TRBV10-3,AISRDSSNQPQH
TRBJ1-2,-,TRBV27,ASSFRTGEGYT
TRBJ2-1,-,TRBV7-9,ASSLVGTVIDEQF
TRBJ2-7,-,TRBV7-2,ASSYSGGYEQY
TRBJ1-1,-,TRBV6-5,ASSWGRRNTEAF
TRBJ2-1,-,TRBV3-1,ASSQDRLAGNPYNEQF
TRBJ1-5,-,TRBV2,ASGGQGNNQPQH
TRBJ1-2,once,TRBV18,ASSQGRNGYT
TRBJ1-1,once,TRBV20-1,SARLAQGDTEAF
TRBJ2-1,once,TRBV29-1,SVVETGGFNEQF
TRBJ2-3,-,TRBV15,ATSRNRGRSTDTQY
TRBJ1-2,-,TRBV5-4,ASSFQGEDGYT
TRBJ1-2,-,TRBV20-1,SAIRVGDYGYT
TRBJ2-1,-,TRBV6-2/TRBV6-3,ASSSPGLPRDNEQF
TRBJ2-5,-,TRBV12-3/TRBV12-4,ASSLRTGVETQY
TRBJ2-1,-,TRBV2,ASSELIYNEQF
TRBJ2-1,-,TRBV12-3/TRBV12-4,ASSDLPLVNEQF
TRBJ2-7,-,TRBV4-1,ASSQAGTGGIYEQY
TRBJ2-2,-,TRBV12-3/TRBV12-4,ASSLWWRETNTGELF
TRBJ2-5,-,TRBV20-1,SAMIGHQSAETQY
TRBJ1-3,-,TRBV9,ASSGLRGNTIY
TRBJ2-3,-,TRBV27,ASSSGPTDTQY
TRBJ2-7,-,TRBV20-1,SASLAGGEYEQY
TRBJ2-5,few,TRBV5-1,ASSPSRETQY
TRBJ2-3,-,TRBV6-5,ASRRDRQNTQY
TRBJ2-7,once,TRBV6-1,ATSRQGIDKIAYEQY
TRBJ2-5,few,TRBV28,ASSDRDQETQY
TRBJ1-2,once,TRBV5-6,ASSLVANSPGYGYT
TRBJ2-5,-,TRBV7-2,ASSLGPGGPETQY
TRBJ2-3,-,TRBV7-9,ASSFERSGTQY
TRBJ2-3,-,TRBV12-3/TRBV12-4,ASSPPPGRGTQY
TRBJ1-6,once,TRBV6-2/TRBV6-3,ASSYPPALGNNSPLH
TRBJ2-7,-,TRBV12-3/TRBV12-4,ASGASSYEQY
TRBJ2-4,-,TRBV6-6,ANGAGGENIQY
TRBJ2-1,-,TRBV24-1,ATSDQGSGSFNEQF
TRBJ2-5,-,TRBV5-8,ASSSGLAGGRYQETQY
TRBJ2-3,-,TRBV12-3/TRBV12-4,ASSSQLAGGPTQY
TRBJ1-4,-,TRBV27,ASMLSGGEKLF
TRBJ2-7,-,TRBV29-1,SVVLQSYEQY
TRBJ1-1,-,TRBV5-4,ASSSLNIEAF
TRBJ1-1,-,TRBV2,ASSDEIYTEAF
TRBJ1-5,-,TRBV4-1,ASSLTGGTGDQPQH
TRBJ2-5,-,TRBV20-1,SARASGGQETQY
TRBJ1-2,-,TRBV30,AWSRQDNYGYT
TRBJ1-2,-,TRBV7-3,ASSEGPAYGYT
TRBJ2-7,-,TRBV7-2,ASSLGGASYEQY
TRBJ2-6,-,TRBV6-5,ASSYTRAGANVLT
TRBJ2-3,-,TRBV7-2,ASSSDVTSTDTQY
TRBJ2-7,-,TRBV4-1,ASSPGDRLYEQY
TRBJ2-1,-,TRBV20-1,SARDQGTDTYNEQF
TRBJ1-1,-,TRBV20-1,SATHNRDPNEAF